This T cell receptor beta chain was documented in a study of blood T cell repertoires in COVID-19. Study-level information: The samples span acute and convalescent COVID-19 from the United States, Italy and Spain. Sources were T cells, B-cell-depleted T cells, or PBMCs; the material itself was cDNA or gDNA.

The CDR3 is 11 amino acids. Trimming removed 3 bases from V and 15 bases from J; junction bases left unmatched: 7. CDR1 DFQATT and CDR2 SNEGSKA come from the germline V gene (reference sequence). Source study methods: Counts of nucleated cells, estimated from reference gene primer amplification, were obtained. Using immunoSEQ multiplex PCR, the repertoire was profiled, and TCRdb retains in-frame clones only, with some absent. Clonal size and the V and J genes are those of that table, whereas D and trimming came from the DNA. Of around 380,000 clones listed, 81% were seen once; the top ten hold about 1.2%.

Sequenced sample: peripheral blood. The chain combines TRBV20-1 with TRBJ2-1, with TRBD1 matching over 8 bases. The TCR sequence derives from a human donor with acute or convalescent COVID-19. The donor label of this sample is uncertain. Here the CDR3 DNA reads TGCAGTGCTAGCCCGACAGGGGACTTGTTCTTC. It specifies CSASPTGDLFF.